Below are 14 T cell receptor beta chains sequenced from a single sample in a study of cytomegalovirus exposure and HLA in healthy donors (dated by TCRdb to about 2017). Libraries were constructed by the immunoSEQ multiplex PCR assay. As stored in TCRdb, this immuneACCESS dataset retains in-frame rearrangements with V and J assigned. A fraction of the clones does not appear; measured against another copy, unresolved V genes explain less than half of the discrepancy, and the remainder lacks a known reason. A total of about 84,000 clones appear in this sample, around 90% of them only once. Of the sample, around 2.1% is held by the ten largest clones. The material sequenced was PBMCs. All receptors come from a man aged 30-40 years in good health and CMV-seronegative.

This clone was detected only a few times. This chain links TRBV5-1 with TRBJ2-3, with 8 bases aligning to TRBD2. This CDR3 spans 17 amino acids. With 4 bases clipped from V and 1 base from J, the junction kept 11 bases outside the gene matches. Germline CDR1 is SGHRS and CDR2 is YFSETQ. In DNA, the CDR3 is TGCGCCAGCAGCGCTCAAAGCGGGGGTAGAGGCACAGATACGCAGTATTTT. As protein: CASSAQSGGRGTDTQYF. Drawing the rest from reference TRBV5-1 and TRBJ2-3, the complete variable domain is KAGVTQTPRYLIKTRGQQVTLSCSPISGHRSVSWYQQTPGQGLQFLFEYFSETQRNKGNFPGRFSGRQFSNSRSEMNVSTLELGDSALYLCASSAQSGGRGTDTQYFGPGTRLTVL.

This sequence joins TRBV4-1 and TRBJ1-2; D gene uncertain. Germline CDR1 and CDR2: MGHRA and YSYEKL. The CDR3 is 13 amino acids. The V gene lost 4 bases and the J gene lost 3 bases, with 9 bases spanning the gap. CDR3 residues: CASSLTGDYGYTF. DNA of the CDR3: TGCGCCAGCAGCCTTACGGGAGACTATGGCTACACCTTC.

This clone was seen more than once but under ten times. The chain links TRBV10-1 to TRBJ2-7, with D uncertain. Germline CDR1 WNHNN, CDR2 SYGVQD (reference sequence). The ends were cut back, 2 bases at V and 4 bases at J, with 3 bases in the middle. CDR3 length: 11 amino acids. The CDR3 loop reads CASSEPYEQYF. As DNA, the CDR3 is TGCGCCAGCAGTGAGCCGTACGAGCAGTACTTC.

This clone appeared once. The chain recombines TRBV4-1 with TRBJ2-7, with 8 bases fitting TRBD1. Germline V lookup: CDR1 MGHRA, CDR2 YSYEKL. This CDR3 has 14 amino acids. Germline trimming cut 1 base from V and 6 bases from J; bases unmatched to any gene: 5. In DNA, the CDR3 is TGCGCCAGCAGCCAAGGGCAGGGGGCACGCGAGCAGTACTTC. Amino acids: CASSQGQGAREQYF.

This chain uses TRBV19 with TRBJ2-1; 8 nucleotides line up with TRBD2. The CDR3 loop spans 15 amino acids. Losses at the gene ends were 4 bases for V and 9 bases for J; bases not matched to a gene: 11. The germline CDR1 and CDR2 sequences are LNHDA and SQIVND (reference sequence). The CDR3 sequence is CASSTPGGVSGEQFF. CDR3 bases: TGTGCCAGTAGTACTCCGGGGGGGGTATCGGGTGAGCAGTTCTTC.

The rearrangement joins TRBV30 to TRBJ2-1, with 7 bases identical to TRBD1. Per the germline V gene, CDR1 is GTSNPN and CDR2 is SVGIG (reference sequence). V lost 7 bases and J lost 4; bases outside the gene matches: 10. The CDR3 spans 14 residues. Written as DNA, the CDR3 is TGTGCCTCCCGAATCGACAGGGTTTACAATGAGCAGTTCTTC. As protein: CASRIDRVYNEQFF.

The rearrangement links TRBV5-1 to TRBJ1-1; D is perhaps TRBD1 (6 bases). Between the trimmed V and J ends, which lost 4 bases and 0 bases, there was a span of 10 bases. CDR3 size: 14 residues. Germline V gives CDR1 SGHRS, CDR2 YFSETQ. The CDR3 DNA reads TGCGCCAGCAGCGCTGGACAGTTGAACACTGAAGCTTTCTTT. This sequence encodes CASSAGQLNTEAFF.

The chain is built from TRBV28 and TRBJ2-7, with D uncertain. V lost 5 bases, J lost 3 bases, and 8 bases lay in between. Germline V gene lookup returns CDR1 MDHEN and CDR2 SYDVKM. The CDR3 extends over 12 amino acids. CDR3 in DNA: TGTGCCAGCAGTCAGGTCAGCTACGAGCAGTACTTC. Its protein product is CASSQVSYEQYF.

Of note for this clone: The identical CDR3 is also encoded by other nucleotide sequences in the sample. The chain combines TRBV5-1 with TRBJ1-1; D is ambiguous. Germline V gives CDR1 SGHRS, CDR2 YFSETQ. The CDR3 loop spans 12 amino acids. V gave up 4 bases and J gave up 3 bases, with 7 bases separating them. The DNA of the CDR3 is TGCGCCAGCAGCCCCGGGGACACTGAAGCTTTCTTT. Residues: CASSPGDTEAFF.

The chain combines TRBV14 with TRBJ1-2; tentative D call: TRBD1 (5 bases). The V gene's germline CDR1 is SGHDN and CDR2 FVKESK. Trimming took off 5 bases at V and 2 bases at J, with 9 bases between the two ends. CDR3 length equals 13 residues. The CDR3, as DNA: TGTGCCAGCAGCGCAACAGGAAACTATGGCTACACCTTC. Amino acids: CASSATGNYGYTF.

This chain links TRBV7-2 with TRBJ1-4; TRBD1 matches 7 bases. The CDR3 spans 16 residues. The germline V gene encodes CDR1 SGHTA and CDR2 FQGNSA. The trim removed 5 bases at V and 8 bases at J, leaving 14 bases unmatched. CDR3 nucleotide sequence: TGTGCCAGCAGCCTACTCAACAGGGGAAATAACGAAAAACTGTTTTTT. Translated, it gives CASSLLNRGNNEKLFF. Combining the CDR3 with reference TRBV7-2 and TRBJ1-4 gives the whole variable domain GAGVSQSPSNKVTEKGKDVELRCDPISGHTALYWYRQSLGQGLEFLIYFQGNSAPDKSGLPSDRFSAERTGGSVSTLTIQRTQQEDSAVYLCASSLLNRGNNEKLFFGSGTQLSVL.

This sequence joins TRBV27 and TRBJ2-1; no reliable D call. The CDR3 sequence is 13 residues long. The V gene's germline CDR1 is MNHEY and CDR2 SMNVEV (reference sequence). The germline V and J ends were trimmed by 0 bases and 6 bases, with 6 bases remaining between them. The CDR3 protein is CASSLSAGNEQFF. The CDR3 bases are TGTGCCAGCAGTTTATCAGCAGGCAATGAGCAGTTCTTC.

This chain uses TRBV5-8 with TRBJ1-6; 7 bases match TRBD1. Looked up from germline, CDR1 is SGHTS and CDR2 is YDEGEE. V shed 0 bases and J 8 bases; nucleotides not matched to a gene: 2. This CDR3 region has 14 residues. The CDR3 region is CASSLDRGYSPLHF. CDR3 nucleotide sequence: TGTGCCAGCAGCTTGGACAGGGGTTATTCACCCCTCCACTTT.

The chain carries TRBV4-1 and TRBJ2-3; D might be TRBD1 (7 bases). The V gene lost 1 base and the J gene lost 2 bases, with 19 bases spanning the gap. The CDR3 is made up of 18 amino acids. The germline V gene has CDR1 MGHRA and CDR2 YSYEKL. The CDR3 spells CASSQGRGHGDLTDTQYF. The CDR3 nucleotides read TGCGCCAGCAGCCAAGGGAGGGGGCATGGAGACCTCACAGATACGCAGTATTTT.